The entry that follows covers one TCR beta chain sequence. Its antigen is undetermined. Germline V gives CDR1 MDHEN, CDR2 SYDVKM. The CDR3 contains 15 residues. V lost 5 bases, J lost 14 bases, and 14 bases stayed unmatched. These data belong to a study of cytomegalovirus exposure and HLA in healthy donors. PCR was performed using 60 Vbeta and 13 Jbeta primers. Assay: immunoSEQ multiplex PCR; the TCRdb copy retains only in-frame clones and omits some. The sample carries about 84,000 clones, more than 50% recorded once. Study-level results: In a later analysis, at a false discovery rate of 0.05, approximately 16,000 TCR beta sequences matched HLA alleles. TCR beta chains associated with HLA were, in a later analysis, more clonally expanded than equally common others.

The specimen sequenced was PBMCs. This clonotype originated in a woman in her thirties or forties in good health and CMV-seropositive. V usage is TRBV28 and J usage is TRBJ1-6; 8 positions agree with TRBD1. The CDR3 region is CASSLRDRLFPSLHF. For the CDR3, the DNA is TGTGCCAGCAGTCTCCGGGACAGGTTATTTCCTTCCCTCCACTTT. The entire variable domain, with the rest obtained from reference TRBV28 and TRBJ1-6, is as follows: DVKVTQSSRYLVKRTGEKVFLECVQDMDHENMFWYRQDPGLGLRLIYFSYDVKMKEKGDIPEGYSVSREKKERFSLILESASTNQTSMYLCASSLRDRLFPSLHFGNGTRLTVT.